The 19 T cell receptor beta chains below all came from one sample that was sequenced in a study of blood T cell repertoires in COVID-19. Produced via immunoSEQ multiplex PCR; TCRdb's table is partial and in-frame only. The sample has 120,000 or so clones, more than 75% seen once. The sample comprised peripheral blood. Every receptor here comes from a man in his 60s with COVID-19, enrolled during active disease.

The chain combines TRBV28 with TRBJ1-5, with D hard to call. Germline CDR1 MDHEN, CDR2 SYDVKM. CDR3 size: 13 residues. V was trimmed by 6 bases and J by 9 bases, leaving 15 bases between them. DNA for the CDR3: TGTGCCAGCAGCCACCATCGGGGAAGGCCCCAGCATTTT. Its translation: CASSHHRGRPQHF.

The gene calls are TRBV15 and TRBJ1-5; possible D gene TRBD1, 6 bases. CDR1 and CDR2 (germline): LNHNV, YYDKDF (reference sequence). The V end was cut by 5 bases, the J end by 0 bases, with 17 bases between. This CDR3 region has 17 residues. CDR3 sequence reads: CATSGPTGTDSNQPQHF. DNA for the CDR3: TGTGCCACCAGCGGTCCTACAGGGACGGATAGCAATCAGCCCCAGCATTTT.

V and J are TRBV15 and TRBJ2-3, with 9 bases matching TRBD2. Germline V lookup: CDR1 LNHNV, CDR2 YYDKDF (reference sequence). The ends lost 6 bases at V and 4 bases at J; junction bases unmatched: 5. The CDR3 runs 14 residues. CDR3 loop: CATRASGTPDTQYF. The CDR3 DNA reads TGTGCCACCAGGGCTAGCGGGACGCCAGATACGCAGTATTTT.

This rearrangement joins TRBV25-1 to TRBJ1-5; no clear D gene. CDR3 size: 13 residues. Germline assignment: CDR1 MGHDK and CDR2 SYGVNS. Trimming removed 2 bases at V and 3 bases at J, with 5 bases between. CDR3 nucleotides: TGTGCCAGCAGTGAAGAACTCAATCAGCCCCAGCATTTT. Encoded protein: CASSEELNQPQHF.

The chain uses TRBV3-1 (or the pseudogene TRBV3-2) and TRBJ2-5; the match to TRBD2 covers 9 bases. The CDR3 length is 15 residues. Germline values: CDR1 LGHDT, CDR2 YNNKEL (reference sequence). V dropped 0 bases and J dropped 3; count of bases not matched to a gene: 2. The CDR3 DNA is TGTGCCAGCAGCCAAGATAGACTAGCGGAAGAGACCCAGTACTTC. Translated, it gives CASSQDRLAEETQYF.

This chain connects TRBV6-2 or TRBV6-3 to TRBJ2-7; a possible D gene is TRBD1 (6 bases). Trimming cost V 5 bases and J 6 bases, with 11 bases left between them. This CDR3 has 12 residues. The germline V gene encodes CDR1 MNHEY and CDR2 SVGEGT. The CDR3 region has the DNA TGTGCCAGCAGTCGGGGACAAGTCGAGCAGTACTTC. Protein: CASSRGQVEQYF.

The V call is TRBV28, the J call TRBJ1-2; D remains unclear. The CDR3 has 15 residues. V was trimmed by 5 bases and J by 3 bases, leaving 16 bases between them. Per germline, CDR1 MDHEN and CDR2 SYDVKM. The CDR3 nucleotides read TGTGCCAGCAGTCCCCCGGGAGAGAAGGACTATGGCTACACCTTC. Translating gives CASSPPGEKDYGYTF.

The chain couples TRBV18 to TRBJ1-1, with 7 bases aligning to TRBD1. Germline V gives CDR1 KGHSH, CDR2 LQKENI. The CDR3 totals 17 residues. The ends lost 2 bases at V and 2 bases at J; junction bases unmatched: 11. The CDR3, as DNA: TGTGCCAGCTCACCAACCCGGGACAGCGGAGGAAACACTGAAGCTTTCTTT. Translated, it gives CASSPTRDSGGNTEAFF.

J is TRBJ2-3 and V is TRBV5-1, with 10 bases lining up with TRBD1. V lost 6 bases, J lost 3 bases, and 4 bases stayed unmatched. The germline gives CDR1 SGHRS, CDR2 YFSETQ. The CDR3 consists of 14 residues. Written as DNA, the CDR3 is TGCGCCAGCAAACCGGGACAGGGGACAGATACGCAGTATTTT. As protein: CASKPGQGTDTQYF. Together with reference TRBV5-1 and TRBJ2-3, the CDR3 gives the full variable domain: KAGVTQTPRYLIKTRGQQVTLSCSPISGHRSVSWYQQTPGQGLQFLFEYFSETQRNKGNFPGRFSGRQFSNSRSEMNVSTLELGDSALYLCASKPGQGTDTQYFGPGTRLTVL.

The V gene is TRBV10-3, the J gene TRBJ2-7, with 8 bases matching TRBD2. The CDR3 runs 15 residues. The V gene end was trimmed by 2 bases and the J gene end by 2 bases; junction bases not matched to a gene: 5. Germline V gene lookup returns CDR1 ENHRY and CDR2 SYGVKD. The CDR3 DNA follows: TGTGCCATCAGTGAGCTCAGCGGGAGCACCTACGAGCAGTACTTC. Its protein product is CAISELSGSTYEQYF.

The chain is built from TRBV27 and TRBJ2-2; 7 bases fit TRBD2. Germline values: CDR1 MNHEY, CDR2 SMNVEV (reference sequence). CDR3 length equals 13 residues. The trim removed 5 bases at V and 3 bases at J, leaving 0 bases unmatched. The CDR3 sequence is CASSRGDTGELFF. The CDR3 DNA reads as TGTGCCAGCAGTCGGGGGGACACCGGGGAGCTGTTTTTT.

The rearrangement links TRBV7-8 to TRBJ1-4; 9 nucleotides match TRBD1. This CDR3 has 19 amino acids. Germline CDR1 is SGHVS and CDR2 is FQNEAQ. V was clipped by 3 bases and J by 3 bases; unmatched bases: 14. As DNA, the CDR3 is TGTGCCAGCAGCTTTGCGGACAGGGGCGCGATAATACCTAATGAAAAACTGTTTTTT. Its translation: CASSFADRGAIIPNEKLFF.

This rearrangement joins TRBV29-1 to TRBJ2-7, with TRBD1 matching 9 bases. Germline lookup yields CDR1 SQVTM and CDR2 ANQGSEA. The CDR3 spans 14 residues. Unmatched junction bases numbered 8, after V lost 3 bases and J lost 5 bases. The CDR3 DNA sequence: TGCAGCGTTGACTCGGGACAGGGAGGCGACGAGCAGTACTTC. The encoded protein is CSVDSGQGGDEQYF.

The genes are TRBV12-3 or TRBV12-4 and TRBJ2-2; no reliable D call. The CDR3 is 12 amino acids. Trimming stripped 4 bases from V and 6 bases from J, with 6 bases between. For the CDR3, the DNA is TGTGCCAGCAGTTCTAACGCCGGGGAGCTGTTTTTT. It encodes CASSSNAGELFF.

The V and J genes are TRBV10-3 and TRBJ2-7, with TRBD1 matching over 7 bases. V dropped 0 bases and J dropped 6; count of bases not matched to a gene: 8. The length of the CDR3 is 15 residues. CDR1 is ENHRY, CDR2 SYGVKD, per germline. The CDR3 sequence: CAISESRQGPGEQYF. CDR3 coding DNA: TGTGCCATCAGTGAGTCGAGACAGGGACCCGGCGAGCAGTACTTC.

The gene calls are TRBV11-1 and TRBJ1-1, with 7 bases identical to TRBD1. The CDR3 covers 16 residues. V lost 5 bases, J lost 1 base, and 10 bases stayed unmatched. The germline CDR1 and CDR2 sequences are SGHAT and FQDESV (reference sequence). The CDR3: CASSLPSRQGNTEAFF. DNA of the CDR3: TGTGCCAGCAGCCTACCGTCTCGACAGGGGAACACTGAAGCTTTCTTT.

V usage is TRBV25-1 and J usage is TRBJ2-1; 12 bases are shared with TRBD2. Unmatched junction bases numbered 3, after V lost 4 bases and J lost 2 bases. CDR3 size: 16 residues. The germline V gene encodes CDR1 MGHDK and CDR2 SYGVNS. The CDR3 sequence is CASSGTSGRTYNEQFF. DNA of the CDR3: TGTGCCAGCAGTGGTACTAGCGGGAGGACCTACAATGAGCAGTTCTTC.

The chain is built from TRBV7-8 and TRBJ2-3, with 8 bases matching TRBD1. J was trimmed by 2 bases and V by 1 base; bases with no gene match: 5. The CDR3 is 16 residues long. The germline gives CDR1 SGHVS, CDR2 FQNEAQ. CDR3 in DNA: TGTGCCAGCAGCTTAGTGACGGGACAGGACACAGATACGCAGTATTTT. It codes for CASSLVTGQDTDTQYF.

The chain couples TRBV10-3 to TRBJ1-3; the D gene is possibly TRBD1 (5 bases). V was shortened by 7 bases and J by 0 bases, with 19 bases between the two germline ends. The length of the CDR3 is 17 residues. Germline CDR1 ENHRY, CDR2 SYGVKD. The CDR3 here is CAITPLRGGDSGNTIYF. The CDR3 DNA reads TGTGCCATCACCCCCCTACGGGGGGGAGACTCTGGAAACACCATATATTTT.